These 12 T cell receptor beta chains share one sample of origin, sequenced in a study of sequential checkpoint blockade in melanoma. As for treatment: randomized to nivolumab then ipilimumab (arm A) or the reverse (arm B). Sequenced by immunoSEQ multiplex PCR; TCRdb stores in-frame clones only, minus some. The sample holds some 30,000 clones, 70% to 90% seen once. The sequencing used CD8+ T cells sorted from blood (inferred from file names), collected from a patient given nivolumab and ipilimumab in sequence. These receptor sequences come from a human donor with melanoma.

The chain couples TRBV15 to TRBJ1-2, with 7 bases matching TRBD1. The V segment lost 1 base and the J segment 1 base; nucleotides outside the gene matches: 6. Germline lookup yields CDR1 LNHNV and CDR2 YYDKDF (reference sequence). CDR3 length: 16 residues. The CDR3 DNA reads TGTGCCACCAGCAGAGGTCAGGGGGGCCTTAACTATGGCTACACCTTC. It specifies CATSRGQGGLNYGYTF.

The J gene is TRBJ2-3, the V gene TRBV6-4, with D tentatively TRBD2 (6 bases). V was pared by 0 bases and J by 1 base, with 11 bases between. From germline, CDR1 is MRHNA and CDR2 SNTAGT. The CDR3 sequence is 16 residues long. Written as DNA, the CDR3 is TGTGCCAGCAGTGACTCGCCCGGGAGCGGCACAGATACGCAGTATTTT. Protein product: CASSDSPGSGTDTQYF.

This chain uses TRBV27 with TRBJ2-7; 9 nucleotides match TRBD1. The germline gives CDR1 MNHEY, CDR2 SMNVEV (reference sequence). The CDR3 runs 16 residues. Losses at the gene ends were 5 bases for V and 6 bases for J; bases not matched to a gene: 14. CDR3 in amino acids: CASSPPPGQGWVEQYF. DNA for the CDR3: TGTGCCAGCAGTCCCCCCCCGGGACAGGGTTGGGTCGAGCAGTACTTC.

The chain employs TRBV18 and TRBJ1-4, with D uncertain. Deletions cut 3 bases from V and 4 bases from J, with 9 bases between. The CDR3 is made up of 14 amino acids. Germline CDR1 KGHSH, CDR2 LQKENI. The CDR3 loop reads CASSPGTLNEKLFF. As DNA, the CDR3 is TGTGCCAGCTCACCGGGCACTCTTAATGAAAAACTGTTTTTT. The full variable domain, completed using reference TRBV18 and TRBJ1-4, is NAGVMQNPRHLVRRRGQEARLRCSPMKGHSHVYWYRQLPEEGLKFMVYLQKENIIDESGMPKERFSAEFPKEGPSILRIQQVVRGDSAAYFCASSPGTLNEKLFFGSGTQLSVL.

This chain links TRBV11-2 with TRBJ1-2; D gene ambiguous. V lost 4 bases and J lost 2, with 8 bases in between. CDR1 SGHAT and CDR2 FQNNGV come from the germline V gene. The CDR3 runs to 13 residues. CDR3 sequence: CASSSYRNYGYTF. The CDR3 nucleotides are TGTGCCAGCAGCTCTTACAGAAACTATGGCTACACCTTC.

The chain uses TRBV28 and TRBJ2-5, with D tentatively TRBD1 (6 bases). The J call may be mistaken, given a closer DNA end match to TRBJ2-7. The CDR3 is 12 residues long. CDR1 is MDHEN and CDR2 is SYDVKM in the germline V gene. Here the CDR3 DNA reads TGTGCCAGCGGACAGCCCTCCTACGAGCAGTACTTC. This translates into CASGQPSYEQYF.

The CDR3 is CASSFRRSSYEQYF. The CDR3 nucleotides read TGTGCCAGCAGTTTTCGCAGGTCTTCCTACGAGCAGTACTTC. This chain links TRBV27 with TRBJ2-7; no definite D call. V lost 3 bases and J lost 1, with 10 bases in between. Germline CDR1 MNHEY, CDR2 SMNVEV (reference sequence). There are 14 residues in the CDR3.

This clone was observed once. The chain combines TRBV5-1 with TRBJ2-7, with unresolved D. This CDR3 is 14 amino acids long. V was pared by 0 bases and J by 1 base, with 8 bases between. Germline-derived CDR1 and CDR2 are SGHRS and YFSETQ. CDR3 amino acids: CASSLGETSYEQYF. The CDR3 bases are TGCGCCAGCAGCTTGGGAGAGACATCCTACGAGCAGTACTTC.

About this clone: The sample holds other DNA sequences that translate to the same CDR3. J is TRBJ2-7 and V is TRBV7-9; 7 bases match TRBD1. CDR1 is SEHNR, CDR2 FQNEAQ, per germline (reference sequence). V lost 5 bases and J lost 0; bases outside the gene matches: 7. CDR3 length: 15 residues. CDR3 amino acids: CASSPYRGSSYEQYF. DNA for the CDR3: TGTGCCAGCAGCCCTTACAGGGGAAGCTCCTACGAGCAGTACTTC.

The chain is built from TRBV28 and TRBJ2-7; 8 bases line up with TRBD2. The CDR3 consists of 14 residues. Germline V gene sequence: CDR1 MDHEN, CDR2 SYDVKM. The V and J ends lost 6 bases and 2 bases, in that order; junction bases with no gene match: 6. The CDR3 bases are TGTGCCAGCAGCTCCACGGGAGGGACCTACGAGCAGTACTTC. It yields the protein CASSSTGGTYEQYF.

The J gene is TRBJ1-6, the V gene TRBV11-2; D gene ambiguous. Germline values: CDR1 SGHAT, CDR2 FQNNGV. V gave up 4 bases and J gave up 8 bases, with 18 bases separating them. CDR3 length: 16 residues. CDR3 bases: TGTGCCAGCAGCTCCCGGTCGGGGATTGTGGATTCACCCCTCCACTTT. Its translation: CASSSRSGIVDSPLHF.

The rearrangement uses TRBV28 and TRBJ2-7; the match to TRBD1 covers 10 bases. V was clipped by 5 bases and J by 0 bases; unmatched bases: 1. The CDR3 covers 14 residues. The germline CDR1 and CDR2 sequences are MDHEN and SYDVKM. CDR3 bases: TGTGCCAGCAGTGGGACAGGGGACTCCTACGAGCAGTACTTC. It codes for CASSGTGDSYEQYF.